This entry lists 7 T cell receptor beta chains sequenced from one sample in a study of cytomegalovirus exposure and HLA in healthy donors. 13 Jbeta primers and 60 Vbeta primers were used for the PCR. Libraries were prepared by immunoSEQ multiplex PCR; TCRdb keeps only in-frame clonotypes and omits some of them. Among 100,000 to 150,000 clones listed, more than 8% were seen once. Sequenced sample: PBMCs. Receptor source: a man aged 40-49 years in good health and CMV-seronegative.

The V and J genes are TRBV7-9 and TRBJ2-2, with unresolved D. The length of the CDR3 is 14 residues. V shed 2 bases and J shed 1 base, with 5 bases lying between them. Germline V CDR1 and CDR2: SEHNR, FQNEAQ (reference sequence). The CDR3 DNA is TGTGCCAGCAGCTTACCCCTGAACACCGGGGAGCTGTTTTTT. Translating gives CASSLPLNTGELFF.

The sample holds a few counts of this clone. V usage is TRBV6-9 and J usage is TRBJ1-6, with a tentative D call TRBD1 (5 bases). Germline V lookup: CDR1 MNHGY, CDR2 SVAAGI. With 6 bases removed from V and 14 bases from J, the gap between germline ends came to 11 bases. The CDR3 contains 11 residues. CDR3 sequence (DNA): TGTGCCAGCAGCCACCGGGGGGCCCTCCACTTT. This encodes CASSHRGALHF.

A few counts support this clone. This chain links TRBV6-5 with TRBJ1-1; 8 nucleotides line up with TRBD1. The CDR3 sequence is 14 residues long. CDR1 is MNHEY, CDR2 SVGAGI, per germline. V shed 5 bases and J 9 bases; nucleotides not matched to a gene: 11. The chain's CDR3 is CASSGQGAAKQAFF. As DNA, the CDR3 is TGTGCCAGCAGTGGACAGGGCGCAGCTAAACAAGCTTTCTTT.

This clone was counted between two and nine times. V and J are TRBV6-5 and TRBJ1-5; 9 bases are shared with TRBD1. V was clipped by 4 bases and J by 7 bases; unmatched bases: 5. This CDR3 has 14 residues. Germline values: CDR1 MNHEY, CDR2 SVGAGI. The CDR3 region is CASSSRQGGQPQHF. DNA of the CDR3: TGTGCCAGCAGTTCTCGACAGGGGGGCCAGCCCCAGCATTTT.

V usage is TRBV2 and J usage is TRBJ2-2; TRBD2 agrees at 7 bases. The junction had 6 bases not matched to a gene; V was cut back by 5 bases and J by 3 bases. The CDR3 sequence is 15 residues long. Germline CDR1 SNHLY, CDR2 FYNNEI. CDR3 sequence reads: CASSPATSDTGELFF. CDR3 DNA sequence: TGTGCCAGCAGTCCAGCTACTAGCGACACCGGGGAGCTGTTTTTT. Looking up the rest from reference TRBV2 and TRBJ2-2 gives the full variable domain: EPEVTQTPSHQVTQMGQEVILRCVPISNHLYFYWYRQILGQKVEFLVSFYNNEISEKSEIFDDQFSVERPDGSNFTLKIRSTKLEDSAMYFCASSPATSDTGELFFGEGSRLTVL.

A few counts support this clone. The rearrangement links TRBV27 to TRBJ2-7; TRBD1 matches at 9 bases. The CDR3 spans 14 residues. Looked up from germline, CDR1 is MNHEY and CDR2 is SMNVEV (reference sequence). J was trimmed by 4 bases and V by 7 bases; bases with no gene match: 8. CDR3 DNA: TGTGCCAGCAACCCCCGACAGGGGGATTACGAGCAGTACTTC. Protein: CASNPRQGDYEQYF.

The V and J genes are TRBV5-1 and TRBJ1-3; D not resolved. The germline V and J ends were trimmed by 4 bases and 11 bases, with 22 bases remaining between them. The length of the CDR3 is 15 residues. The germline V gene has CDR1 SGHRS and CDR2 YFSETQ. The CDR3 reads CASSLDPGAGAAIYF. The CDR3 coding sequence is TGCGCCAGCAGCCTTGACCCGGGTGCCGGAGCCGCCATATATTTT.